The sequence of this TCR beta chain was determined in a study of OX40 agonist ivuxolimab in advanced cancers. Turning to the overall study: The costimulatory receptor OX40 (CD134) was targeted by ivuxolimab, a fully human IgG2 agonistic monoclonal antibody. Peripheral TCRbeta sequencing aimed to test whether ivuxolimab altered TCR sequence diversity and caused clonal T-cell expansion. Partial responses occurred in three dose-escalation patients, of whom one had hepatocellular carcinoma and two had cutaneous melanoma. Intravenous ivuxolimab was administered to patients every 2 weeks at six dose levels: 0.01, 0.1, 0.3, 1.5, 3 and 10 mg/kg. In the dose-escalation cohort, roughly 80% of patients were male, and the mean age was roughly 60 years, with a range of about 23 to 85. Of the roughly 54 dose-escalation patients, hepatocellular carcinoma was present in approximately 20, melanoma in roughly 15, renal cell carcinoma in 9 and head and neck cancer in 9. The paper reports the monotherapy dose-escalation portion (N ≈ 50 patients) of the phase I ivuxolimab trial. Patients were allowed to have had prior anti-PD-1, anti-PD-L1 or anti-CTLA-4 therapy, and approximately 39% of the dose-escalation patients had been treated with checkpoint inhibitors.

Trimming removed 0 bases from V and 0 bases from J, leaving 11 bases between the germline ends. The germline V gene yields SGHDN for CDR1 and FVKESK for CDR2. The CDR3 has 16 amino acids, counting the end cysteine and phenylalanine. Of the read, only the CDR3 DNA is kept; its 48 bases are in frame from base 1. For sequencing of the TCRbeta CDR3 region, genomic DNA was extracted from the sorted cells. TCRbeta CDR3 regions were sequenced using the immunoSEQ Assay. TCRdb took over this immuneACCESS table, retaining in-frame rearrangements with V and J assigned. Such tables are incomplete; in checked studies, under half of the missing clones stem from an unresolved V gene, and the remainder is unexplained. The sample contains around 69,000 clones, 85% to 90% of them found a single time. Jointly, the top ten make up about 6% of the sample. Points the paper makes about the study in general: On average, CD8+ T cells showed more expanded clones than CD4+ T cells after ivuxolimab. Partial responders in the 0.1-3.0 mg/kg groups had among the lowest normalized peripheral clonal expansion, especially among CD8+ T cells. The antigen specificity of the peripheral T cells that underwent clonal expansion was not determined. Clonal expansion of both CD4+ and CD8+ blood T cells was observed from baseline to week 6 at doses 0.1 to 3.0 mg/kg. Low levels of normalized T-cell clonal expansion were also shown by some nonresponding patients.

Comment on this clone: The specificity of this receptor is unknown. Base qualities are not at hand, and no much larger clone is one base apart.

The trial excluded patients who had a history of autoimmune disease or who were on systemic immunosuppression. In every dose cohort, peripheral blood was drawn for TCR sequencing at baseline, cycle 4 day 1, and cycle 7 day 1. The samples were taken from a phase I, first-in-human, multicenter, open-label dose-escalation trial of ivuxolimab. The trial enrolled adults with locally advanced or metastatic head and neck squamous cell, hepatocellular, melanoma or renal cell carcinoma. Before TCR sequencing, CD4+ and CD8+ T cells were separately sorted from peripheral blood. The chain links TRBV14 with TRBJ1-1, with no reliable assignment of the D segment. This specimen consisted of CD4+ or CD8+ T cells sorted from blood, obtained in a trial of the OX40 agonist ivuxolimab. This sequence was found in an adult with an advanced solid tumor such as melanoma, head and neck, liver or kidney cancer. The CDR3 is CASSQDHAPMNTEAFF. The DNA is TGTGCCAGCAGCCAAGATCATGCACCCATGAACACTGAAGCTTTCTTT. Outside the CDR3, residues come from the reference TRBV14 and TRBJ1-1 proteins, so the full variable domain is: EAGVTQFPSHSVIEKGQTVTLRCDPISGHDNLYWYRRVMGKEIKFLLHFVKESKQDESGMPNNRFLAERTGGTYSTLKVQPAELEDSGVYFCASSQDHAPMNTEAFFGQGTRLTVV.